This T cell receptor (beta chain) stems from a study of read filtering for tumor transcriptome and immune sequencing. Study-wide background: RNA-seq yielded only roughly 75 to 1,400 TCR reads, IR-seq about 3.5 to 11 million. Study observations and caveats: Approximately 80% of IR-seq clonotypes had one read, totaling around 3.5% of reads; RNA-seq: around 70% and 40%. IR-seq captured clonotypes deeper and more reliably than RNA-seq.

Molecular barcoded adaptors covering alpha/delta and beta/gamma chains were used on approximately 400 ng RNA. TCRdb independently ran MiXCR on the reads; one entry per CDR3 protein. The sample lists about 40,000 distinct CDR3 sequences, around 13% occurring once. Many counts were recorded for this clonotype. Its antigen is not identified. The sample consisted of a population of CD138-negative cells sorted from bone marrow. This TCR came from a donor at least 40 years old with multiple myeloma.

CDR3 loop: CASSQGQASGYTF. CDR3 bases: TGTGCCAGCAGTCAGGGACAGGCGAGTGGCTACACCTTC. The chain links TRBV2 to TRBJ1-2; 8 nucleotides align to TRBD1. In germline, CDR1 is SNHLY, CDR2 FYNNEI. V shed 5 bases and J 7 bases; nucleotides not matched to a gene: 6. The CDR3 totals 13 residues.